The subject of this entry is one T cell receptor beta chain. This clonotype was counted at least ten times. Its binding antigen is unknown. Base qualities are not provided; no much larger clone lies one nucleotide away. The TCR beta CDR3 regions were amplified from RNA transcripts. A first-round RT-PCR of the TCR CDR3 used the HTBI primer set with the Qiagen OneStep RT-PCR kit. Libraries were constructed in a second round of multiplex PCR, after which size selection and purification were carried out. Paired-end sequencing of the libraries was performed with 100 bp reads on an Illumina HiSeq2000. Turning to the authors' computational methods: Raw data were processed with SOAPnuke, discarding reads with adapters, uncalled bases, mean Phred below 15, or no exact constant-primer or identifier match. High-quality paired reads were merged using COPE v1.2.5, and each unique nucleotide sequence was defined as a clonotype. MiTCR v1.1 was used to align the clonotypes against IMGT TRBV, TRBD and TRBJ reference segments. Only V-J combinations with frequency above 0.0001, covering about 99% of repertoires, were analysed. The TCS score was defined as F50 (clonal expansion) divided by E x V (chaos), with BLOSUM62-based TCRdist calculated between CDR3 peptides within each V-J. Welch's t-statistics and random forest reduced roughly 530 V-J features to fewer than 15, which were used in a naive Bayes classifier (R e1071). TCRdb trimmed the raw reads at Q25, called clones with MiXCR and kept productive beta chains. CDR3 protein sequences are deduplicated, and each keeps its most common genes and DNA. The V and J calls come from TCRdb's annotation, not from the publication. The sample yields about 560,000 distinct CDR3 sequences; around 17% were counted once. 15% to 20% of the sample goes to the ten largest clones.

The sample comes from a study of T cells in Graves' hyperthyroidism and ophthalmopathy (dated 2019 in TCRdb). The study in broad terms: Peripheral blood samples were taken at initial diagnosis, before any treatment was given. To identify TCR V-J signatures that set the groups apart, the researchers used a discovery cohort of more than 95 patients, made up of 40 to 45 with Graves' ophthalmopathy and about 60 with stable Graves' hyperthyroidism. Whether ophthalmopathy could be predicted prospectively was tested in an independent validation cohort made up of about 20 hyperthyroidism patients plus 17 patients who later progressed to ophthalmopathy. The 100 or so discovery patients were randomly split 7:3 into training and test sets. In more than five Graves' hyperthyroidism patients, the study also compared T-cell repertoires from thyroid tissue with T-cell repertoires from blood. Once sampling was done, hyperthyroidism patients were given methimazole at a starting dose of 30 mg daily, whereas ophthalmopathy patients were given high-dose intravenous methylprednisolone. According to the paper, TCR Vbeta CDR3 sequencing was carried out on approximately 140 peripheral blood samples, which came from around 43 ophthalmopathy, approximately 72 hyperthyroidism and approximately 17 progressor patients.

Based on the germline V gene (reference sequence), the CDR1 and CDR2 sequences are DFQATT and SNEGSKA. The CDR3 runs 12 amino acids, cysteine and phenylalanine included. Just the 36-base CDR3 DNA is kept, in frame starting at base 1. Stable Graves' hyperthyroidism was defined as no progression to ophthalmopathy during 18 months of follow-up. Hyperthyroidism patients were newly diagnosed, with disease duration under 2 months, and aged 18 to 65 years. Patients with uncontrolled infections, other autoimmune diseases, pregnancy or lactation were excluded. Clinical symptoms, serum thyroxine and TRAb, thyroid ultrasound, and orbital computed tomography formed the basis for the diagnoses. PBMCs were isolated from more than 9 ml of fresh peripheral blood by Ficoll-Paque density gradient centrifugation. Total RNA was extracted with Trizol reagent, and quality was checked on an Agilent 2100 Bioanalyzer. Results and caveats for the whole study, not just this receptor: Sample size was not statistically predetermined, and investigators were not blinded to group allocation. Most expanded thyroid clonotypes (frequency above 0.001) were also detected in blood, suggesting blood repertoires may reflect thyroid immune responses. In validation, the model predicted progression to ophthalmopathy a median of 6.5 months before onset, with about 64% sensitivity and 72.22% specificity. Ophthalmopathy was separated from stable hyperthyroidism by a 13 V-J signature model, with approximately 86% sensitivity and approximately 81% specificity obtained in cross-validation and 80%/75% obtained in testing.

This clonotype was sampled from a woman in her late teens or twenties with Graves' hyperthyroidism. The chain uses TRBV20-1 and TRBJ2-1; the D gene is perhaps TRBD1, on 6 matching bases. Sequencing was carried out using blood. The base sequence is TGCAGGACAGGCGCCAGCCACAATGAGCAGTTCTTC. Its translation is CRTGASHNEQFF.